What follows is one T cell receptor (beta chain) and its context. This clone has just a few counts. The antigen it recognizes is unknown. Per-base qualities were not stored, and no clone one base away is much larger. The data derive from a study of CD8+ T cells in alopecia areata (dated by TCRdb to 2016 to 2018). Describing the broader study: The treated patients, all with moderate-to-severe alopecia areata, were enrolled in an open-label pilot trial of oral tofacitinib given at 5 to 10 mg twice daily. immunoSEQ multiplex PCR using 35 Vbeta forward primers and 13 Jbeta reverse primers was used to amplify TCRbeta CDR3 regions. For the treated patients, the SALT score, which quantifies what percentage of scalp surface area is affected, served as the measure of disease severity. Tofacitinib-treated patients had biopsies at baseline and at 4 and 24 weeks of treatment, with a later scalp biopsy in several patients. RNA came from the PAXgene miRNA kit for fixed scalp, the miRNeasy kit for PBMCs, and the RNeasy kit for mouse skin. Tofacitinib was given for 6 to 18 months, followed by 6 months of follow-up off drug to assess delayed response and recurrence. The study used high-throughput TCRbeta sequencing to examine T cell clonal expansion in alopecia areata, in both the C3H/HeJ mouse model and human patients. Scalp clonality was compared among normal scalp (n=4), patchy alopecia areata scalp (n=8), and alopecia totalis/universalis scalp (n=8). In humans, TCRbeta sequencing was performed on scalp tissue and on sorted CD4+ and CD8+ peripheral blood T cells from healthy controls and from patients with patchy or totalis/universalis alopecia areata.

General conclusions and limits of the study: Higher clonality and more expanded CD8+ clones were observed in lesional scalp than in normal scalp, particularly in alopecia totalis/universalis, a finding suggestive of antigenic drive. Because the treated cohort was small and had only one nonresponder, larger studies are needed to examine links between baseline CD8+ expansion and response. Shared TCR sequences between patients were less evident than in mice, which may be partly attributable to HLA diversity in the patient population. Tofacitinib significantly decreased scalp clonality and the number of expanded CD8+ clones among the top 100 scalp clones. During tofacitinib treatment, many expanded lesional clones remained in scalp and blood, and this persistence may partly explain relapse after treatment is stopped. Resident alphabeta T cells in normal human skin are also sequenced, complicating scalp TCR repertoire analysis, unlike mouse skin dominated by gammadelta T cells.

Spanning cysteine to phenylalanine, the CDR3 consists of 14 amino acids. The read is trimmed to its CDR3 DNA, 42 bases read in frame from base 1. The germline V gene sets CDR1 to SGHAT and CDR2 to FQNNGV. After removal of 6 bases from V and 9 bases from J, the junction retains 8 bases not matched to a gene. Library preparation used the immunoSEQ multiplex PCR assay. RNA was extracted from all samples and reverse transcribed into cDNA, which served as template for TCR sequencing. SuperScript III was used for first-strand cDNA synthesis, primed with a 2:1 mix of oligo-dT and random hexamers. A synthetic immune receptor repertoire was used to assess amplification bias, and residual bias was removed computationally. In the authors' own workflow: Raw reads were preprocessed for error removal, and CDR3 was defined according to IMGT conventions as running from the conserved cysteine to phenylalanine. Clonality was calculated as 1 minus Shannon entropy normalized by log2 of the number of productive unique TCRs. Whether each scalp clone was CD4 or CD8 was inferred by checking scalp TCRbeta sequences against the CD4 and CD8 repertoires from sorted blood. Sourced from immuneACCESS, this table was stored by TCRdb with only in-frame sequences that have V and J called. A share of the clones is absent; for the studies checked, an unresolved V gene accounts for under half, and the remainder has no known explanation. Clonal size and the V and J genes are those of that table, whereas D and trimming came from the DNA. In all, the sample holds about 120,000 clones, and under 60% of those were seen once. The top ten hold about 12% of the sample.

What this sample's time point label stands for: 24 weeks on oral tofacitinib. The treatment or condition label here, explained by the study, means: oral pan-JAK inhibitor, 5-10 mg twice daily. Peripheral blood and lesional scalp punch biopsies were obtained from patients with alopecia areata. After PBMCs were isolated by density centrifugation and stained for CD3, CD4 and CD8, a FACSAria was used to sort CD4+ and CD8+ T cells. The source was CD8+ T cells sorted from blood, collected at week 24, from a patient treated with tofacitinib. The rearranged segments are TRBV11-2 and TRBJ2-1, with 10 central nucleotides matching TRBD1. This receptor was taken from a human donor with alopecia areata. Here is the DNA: TGTGCCAGCAGTTGGGACAGGGGTGGAAGTGAGCAGTTCTTC. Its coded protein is CASSWDRGGSEQFF.